This TCR beta chain is from a study of neurological immune-mediated disorders. Overall study findings and caveats: HTLV-1-associated myelopathy had the most TCR clonal expansion, whereas multiple sclerosis had the least (lower than in healthy controls).

The germline V gene has CDR1 SGHRS and CDR2 YFSETQ. V was shortened by 0 bases and J by 2 bases, with 11 bases between the two germline ends. The CDR3 is 15 amino acids. This clonotype was recorded at least ten times. Its specificity is not known. Synthesis of cDNA used 5'RACE (with 10-nucleotide random UMIs). Each CDR3 protein gets one entry after TCRdb re-called the 5' RACE reads with MiXCR. The sample shows tens of thousands of distinct CDR3 sequences, approximately 4.1% of them seen only once. The chain employs TRBV5-1 and TRBJ1-1; D is uncertain. Sequenced sample: PBMCs. This sequence originates from a man aged 45-65 years with multiple sclerosis. CDR3 residues: CASSLATTPNTEAFF. CDR3 in DNA: TGCGCCAGCAGCTTGGCGACGACTCCTAACACTGAAGCTTTCTTT.